This T cell receptor (beta chain) was documented in a study of T cells in Graves' hyperthyroidism and ophthalmopathy. About the research overall: Sampling of peripheral blood happened at initial diagnosis, prior to any treatment. Study-wide results and caveats: Ophthalmopathy onset followed model prediction by a median about six months. Expanded thyroid clonotypes (above 0.001) were mostly also found in blood.

Uncontrolled infection, other autoimmune disease, pregnancy or lactation barred patients from enrollment. Germline-derived CDR1 and CDR2 are ENHRY and SYGVKD. V was cut by 6 bases and J by 4 bases, with 14 bases left in between. This CDR3 region has 14 residues. TCR beta CDR3 region amplification was performed from RNA transcripts. The study used the HTBI primer set for a first-round RT-PCR of the TCR CDR3. TCRdb re-called the multiplex PCR reads through MiXCR, storing one row per CDR3 protein. The table lists around 690,000 distinct CDR3 sequences, about 20% of them singletons. In the case of this clonotype: What it recognizes is unknown.

The specimen sequenced was blood. This chain connects TRBV10-3 to TRBJ2-3; a possible D gene is TRBD2 (7 bases). This clonotype originated in a man aged 25 to 45 with Graves' ophthalmopathy. Here the CDR3 DNA reads TGTGCCATCAGAAGGGGGGGTCAGGCAGATACGCAGTATTTT. It translates to CAIRRGGQADTQYF.